The following is a TCR beta chain sequence with its context. The data were obtained in a study of identifying expanded T cells in peripheral blood. CDR1 is SGHTS and CDR2 is YDEGEE in the germline V gene. This CDR3 spans 18 amino acids. The V gene lost 2 bases and the J gene lost 0 bases, with 18 bases spanning the gap. The protocol was immunoSEQ multiplex PCR, while the TCRdb copy is restricted to in-frame clones and leaves out a portion. The top ten clones hold roughly 4.8% of a sample with tens of thousands of clones, 80% to 90% of them seen once. The source material was blood. This chain links TRBV5-8 with TRBJ1-5; D is ambiguous. This clonotype was sampled from a person between 18 and 70 years old in good health. Written as DNA, the CDR3 is TGTGCCAGCAGCTTAGAACTCTCGGGATTTTATAGCAATCAGCCCCAGCATTTT. Translated, it gives CASSLELSGFYSNQPQHF. Full variable domain (outside the CDR3, taken from reference TRBV5-8 and TRBJ1-5): EAGVTQSPTHLIKTRGQQATLRCSPISGHTSVYWYQQALGLGLQFLLWYDEGEERNRGNFPPRFSGRQFPNYSSELNVNALELEDSALYLCASSLELSGFYSNQPQHFGDGTRLSIL.